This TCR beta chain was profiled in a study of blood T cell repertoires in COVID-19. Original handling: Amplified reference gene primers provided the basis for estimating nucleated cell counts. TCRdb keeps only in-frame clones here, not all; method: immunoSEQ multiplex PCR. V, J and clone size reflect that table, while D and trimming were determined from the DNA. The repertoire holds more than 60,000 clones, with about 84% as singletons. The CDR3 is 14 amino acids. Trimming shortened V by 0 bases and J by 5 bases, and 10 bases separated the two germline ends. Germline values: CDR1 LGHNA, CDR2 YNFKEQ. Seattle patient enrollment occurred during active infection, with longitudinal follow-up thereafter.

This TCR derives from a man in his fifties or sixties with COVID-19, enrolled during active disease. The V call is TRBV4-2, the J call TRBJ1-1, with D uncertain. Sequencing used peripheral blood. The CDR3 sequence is CASSQDRSGTEAFF. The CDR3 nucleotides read TGTGCCAGCAGCCAAGATCGTTCGGGAACTGAAGCTTTCTTT.